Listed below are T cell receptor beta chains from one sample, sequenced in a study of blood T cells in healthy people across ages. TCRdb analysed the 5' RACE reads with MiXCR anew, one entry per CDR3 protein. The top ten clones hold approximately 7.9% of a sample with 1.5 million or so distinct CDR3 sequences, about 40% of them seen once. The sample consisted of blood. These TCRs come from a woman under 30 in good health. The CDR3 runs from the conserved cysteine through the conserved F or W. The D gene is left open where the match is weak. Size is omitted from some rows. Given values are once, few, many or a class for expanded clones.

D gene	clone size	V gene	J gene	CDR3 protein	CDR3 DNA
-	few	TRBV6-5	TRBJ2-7	CASSRDGVGEQYF	TGTGCCAGCAGTCGGGACGGGGTTGGCGAGCAGTACTTC
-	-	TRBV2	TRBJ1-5	CASSGGQGRNQPQHF	TGTGCCAGCAGTGGGGGTCAGGGGCGAAATCAGCCCCAGCATTTT
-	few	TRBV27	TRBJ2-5	CASSLVSPRETQYF	TGTGCCAGCAGTTTAGTGTCCCCTAGGGAGACCCAGTACTTC
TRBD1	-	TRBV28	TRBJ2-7	CASSLPRTGGSYEQYF	TGTGCCAGCAGTTTACCTCGGACAGGGGGCTCCTACGAGCAGTACTTC
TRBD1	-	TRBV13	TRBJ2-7	CASSSRTGKDEQYF	TGTGCCAGCAGCTCCCGGACAGGGAAGGACGAGCAGTACTTC
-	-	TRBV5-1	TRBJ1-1	CASSYTALNTEAFF	TGCGCCAGCAGCTACACAGCCTTGAACACTGAAGCTTTCTTT
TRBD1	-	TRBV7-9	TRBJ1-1	CASSYPGQHTNTEAFF	TGTGCCAGCAGTTACCCGGGACAGCACACCAACACTGAAGCTTTCTTT
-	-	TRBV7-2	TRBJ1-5	CASSLASDQPQHF	TGTGCCAGCAGCCTAGCGAGCGATCAGCCCCAGCATTTT
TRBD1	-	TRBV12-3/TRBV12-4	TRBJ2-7	CASSLGQVNEQYF	TGTGCCAGCAGTCTGGGACAGGTCAATGAGCAGTACTTC
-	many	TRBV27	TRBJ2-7	CASSPRSSYEQYF	TGCGCCAGCAGCCCGAGGAGCTCCTACGAGCAGTACTTC
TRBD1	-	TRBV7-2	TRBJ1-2	CASSRRGQGGYGYTF	TGTGCCAGCAGCCGAAGGGGACAGGGTGGTTATGGCTACACCTTC
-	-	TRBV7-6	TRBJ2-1	CASSLSPGGGPAYEQFF	TGTGCCAGCAGCTTAAGCCCTGGGGGGGGGCCCGCCTATGAGCAGTTCTTC
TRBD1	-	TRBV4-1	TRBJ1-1	CASRTGTAIGTEAFF	TGCGCCAGCAGAACCGGGACAGCGATTGGCACTGAAGCTTTCTTT
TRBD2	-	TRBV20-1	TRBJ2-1	CSASSLRIAGTSYNEQFF	TGCAGTGCTAGCTCCCTAAGGATAGCGGGAACCTCCTACAATGAGCAGTTCTTC
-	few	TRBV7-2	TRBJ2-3	CASSLVGVSLSSTDTQYF	TGTGCCAGCAGCTTAGTGGGGGTTAGCCTTTCGAGCACAGATACGCAGTATTTT
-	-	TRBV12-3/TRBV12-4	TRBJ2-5	CASSLPRGGRRAETQYF	TGTGCCAGCAGTTTACCCCGAGGAGGGAGGAGGGCGGAGACCCAGTACTTC
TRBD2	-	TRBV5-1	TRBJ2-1	CASSRRLAGGSDEQFF	TGCGCCAGCAGCCGTAGGCTAGCGGGGGGGAGTGATGAGCAGTTCTTC